The clone carrying this T cell receptor (beta chain) has a handful of counts. Its target is not known. Germline CDR1 SEHNR, CDR2 FQNEAQ (reference sequence). Trimming cost V 5 bases and J 0 bases, with 12 bases left between them. The CDR3 is made up of 15 amino acids. The record originates from a study of blood T cells in healthy people across ages. Study-wide findings and caveats: Naive T cell percentage strongly correlated with TCR beta diversity. Without sorted subsets, naive and antigen-experienced compartments could not be conclusively compared.

It was with a sample-barcoded 5' primer and a J-beta primer mix that a second PCR of roughly 7 to 12 cycles was run. MiXCR, applied by TCRdb to the 5' RACE reads, yields one record per CDR3 protein. The sample holds 1.5 million or so distinct CDR3 sequences, approximately 42% seen once. This clonotype was sampled from a woman aged 18-29 years in good health. Sequences were obtained from blood. The chain is built from TRBV7-9 and TRBJ2-3; the D gene is possibly TRBD1 (5 bases). CDR3 nucleotide sequence: TGTGCCAGCAGCCCTCCAAGGGGAAGCACAGATACGCAGTATTTT. It translates to CASSPPRGSTDTQYF.